These 4 T cell receptor beta chains were sequenced from one sample in a study of blood T cell repertoires in COVID-19. Generated by immunoSEQ multiplex PCR, the TCRdb table keeps only in-frame clones and is missing some. The data contain 110,000 to 150,000 clones, approximately 91% of them singletons. Material: peripheral blood. The receptors were gathered from a man over 45 with active or convalescent COVID-19.

V and J are TRBV7-9 and TRBJ2-2; 9 nucleotides agree with TRBD1. The junction had 6 bases not matched to a gene; V was cut back by 5 bases and J by 5 bases. The CDR3 runs 15 residues. The germline V gene has CDR1 SEHNR and CDR2 FQNEAQ (reference sequence). In nucleotides, the CDR3 is TGTGCCAGCAGCGGTATCGGGACAGGGACCGGGGAGCTGTTTTTT. Protein product: CASSGIGTGTGELFF.

The DNA of the CDR3 is TGTGCCAGCAGCCAAGTCCCCCGGGAGCAGTTCTTC. Its protein product is CASSQVPREQFF. This sequence joins TRBV3-1 (or the pseudogene TRBV3-2) and TRBJ2-1; D not resolved. The CDR3 is made up of 12 amino acids. Germline lookup yields CDR1 LGHDT and CDR2 YNNKEL (reference sequence). V was pared by 1 base and J by 10 bases, with 8 bases between.

The genes are TRBV30 and TRBJ1-2; TRBD1 is a possible D gene (5 bases). The germline CDR1 and CDR2 sequences are GTSNPN and SVGIG (reference sequence). The CDR3 totals 15 residues. Trimming took off 0 bases at V and 7 bases at J, with 18 bases between the two ends. The chain's CDR3 is CAWSVGWLGQGGYTF. CDR3 nucleotides: TGTGCCTGGAGTGTAGGATGGTTGGGTCAGGGTGGCTACACCTTC.

The chain recombines TRBV28 with TRBJ2-7, with 10 bases aligning to TRBD2. J lost 2 bases, V lost 6 bases, and 4 bases had no gene match. CDR3 length equals 14 residues. CDR1 and CDR2 from the germline V gene are MDHEN and SYDVKM. In DNA, the CDR3 is TGTGCCAGCAGCCAACTAGCGGGACCCTACGAGCAGTACTTC. Protein: CASSQLAGPYEQYF. Supplemented by reference TRBV28 and TRBJ2-7, the full variable domain reads DVKVTQSSRYLVKRTGEKVFLECVQDMDHENMFWYRQDPGLGLRLIYFSYDVKMKEKGDIPEGYSVSREKKERFSLILESASTNQTSMYLCASSQLAGPYEQYFGPGTRLTVT.